This T cell receptor beta chain was recovered during a study of identical twins. Study conclusions and caveats: Twin sharing of out-of-frame TCR alpha was underestimated by models in monozygotic pairs. Fewer insertions characterized abundant cord blood beta clonotypes, whereas memory repertoires showed none.

Template switching added a universal primer site, and cDNA bore unique molecular identifiers. Via MiXCR, TCRdb re-called the 5' RACE reads, giving one row per CDR3 protein. The data show a few hundred thousand distinct CDR3 sequences, with more than 9% seen just once and about 9.1% held by the top ten. The donors were all healthy and Caucasian. Germline assignment: CDR1 LGHNA and CDR2 YSLEER. V shed 0 bases and J 7 bases; nucleotides not matched to a gene: 8. The CDR3 runs to 16 residues. This clonotype was observed many times. Its matching antigen is unknown. The V call is TRBV4-3, the J call TRBJ2-4, with 8 bases identical to TRBD2. The sequenced material came from memory T cells sorted from blood. The clonotype comes from a man over 45 in good health. The CDR3 loop reads CASSQDLSGSWNIQYF. DNA for the CDR3: TGCGCCAGCAGCCAAGACTTAAGCGGGAGCTGGAACATTCAGTACTTC.